This T cell receptor (beta chain) was captured in a study of cytomegalovirus exposure and HLA in healthy donors (dated by TCRdb to 2016 to 2017). The study in broad terms: According to an earlier analysis of around 600 of the donors, 150 million to 200 million T cells yielded over 100 million unique TCR beta sequences and approximately 300 Gb of sequence data. To study patterns of TCR occurrence, a later analysis re-analyzed previously published TCR beta repertoires from hundreds of donors and added high-resolution HLA genotyping. Of the roughly 430 genotyped donors, around 81% fell in the genetic ancestry cluster associated with self-reported Caucasian donors. A few DR-DQ haplotypes were handled as single units for association and clustering because linkage in the cohort was strong. An earlier analysis of roughly 580 of the donors used high-throughput TCR beta sequencing to judge whether each TCR beta V gene segment behaved as functional or pseudogenic. To predict cytomegalovirus infection status, the study brought together high-throughput TCR immunosequencing, statistical association of individual TCRs with disease status, and machine learning. Along with the approximately 650-subject first cohort, a separate validation cohort of over 90 different subjects was used. Roughly 300 gigabases of sequencing data and 70 million to 100 million unique TCR sequences were included in an early release covering around 650 HLA-typed donors. Every discovery cohort repertoire had been produced on one sequencing platform. Class I and class II HLA loci were covered by the typing at four-digit resolution. The study was designed to test whether signatures of past pathogen exposure could be identified by cataloging public T cell receptors. Among 300 to 500 genotyped donors of the cohort, an average of around 250,000 unique TCR beta nucleotide sequences was sequenced per donor, of which about 20% were non-productive. The study used immunosequencing to profile the T cell repertoires of 670 or so subjects and linked those repertoires to cytomegalovirus serostatus. In a later genetic analysis, genome-wide SNP genotypes for about 65% of the roughly 700 donors were used, and that subset was treated as a discovery cohort. Rather than using new phenotypic data, the later analysis identified candidate immune exposures from TCR beta sequences and from how often those sequences occurred across donors. The number of typed donors differed by locus: about 629-630 for A, B, C, DRB1 and DQB1; 522 for DQA1; 600 to 610 for DPA1; and 400 to 480 for DPB1. Donor age, sex, ethnicity and CMV serostatus were compiled alongside the repertoire data. What the work shows at the level of the full study, not this receptor alone: In this cohort, only TCR beta chains were sequenced, and detectable features were limited by the absence of alpha or paired-chain data. A cluster of highly shared sequence variants was judged likely to be a technical artifact of the sequencing pipeline. Specific HLA alleles were associated with 15,000 to 20,000 TCR beta sequences at a false discovery rate of 0.05 in a later analysis. Some IMGT-functional V segments, including TRBV6-2 and TRBV6-3, could not be told apart with the 87-base-pair reads, so those segments were excluded. A later genetic analysis reported fewer N-insertions in productive TCRs among donors in an Asian-associated ancestry cluster than the roughly 670-donor mean. In a later analysis, HLA-associated TCR beta chains showed more clonal expansion and lower generation probabilities than non-associated chains that were equally common. For the cohort, immune exposure information was limited to CMV serostatus. According to the authors, the approach could potentially be generalized to other disease states and immunological phenotypes. According to a later analysis, most CMV-associated TCR beta chains appeared to be HLA-restricted, and the HLA associations seemed to be driven largely by CMV exposure. Sequencing depth was assumed to be roughly uniform across donors in the presence/absence analyses, though that assumption may not hold. Because HLA typing was unavailable for some donors at each locus, only the typed subset was used in association tests. A further reported finding was that TCR beta sequences accurately predicted the HLA-A and HLA-B alleles for most subjects in the first cohort. In an earlier analysis of under 600 of the donors, most TCR beta V segments were observed in productive rearrangements about 87% or about 30% of the time, broadly matching IMGT annotations. Most TCR sequences were seen in very few donors, while some public TCRs were found in many individuals. A later genetic analysis associated a missense DCLRE1C variant with V-gene and J-gene trimming of TCR beta chains, and an independent cohort replicated the association. Because counts were too low, approximately 15 rarely observed V segments, including chromosome 9 orphons, were excluded from the earlier analysis of several hundred of the donors. The classifier was reported to diagnose cytomegalovirus status with high specificity and sensitivity in both the original cohort and the validation cohort. According to a later analysis, parvovirus B19, influenza, CMV and Epstein-Barr virus appeared linked to several top co-occurrence clusters. When HLA alleles, especially DR and DQ, strongly co-occurred, TCR associations were difficult to assign to individual alleles. In a later analysis, the rate of TCR association differed among HLA loci, with DRB1 alleles having the most associated TCRs and HLA-C alleles having the fewest. The study listed 150 to 200 TCR beta chains as associated with cytomegalovirus. In vitro tests confirmed that a few of the cytomegalovirus-associated TCR beta chains recognize cytomegalovirus antigens. Linkage disequilibrium might explain the correlated functional status among segregating V segments, but an unknown experimental factor could not be excluded.

Trimming takes 7 bases from V and 4 bases from J, and the germline ends sit 10 bases apart. The CDR3 starts with the cysteine, ends with the phenylalanine, and has 11 residues. Just CDR3 DNA is preserved here, 33 bases in frame from base 1. From the germline V gene (reference sequence), CDR1 is DFQATT and CDR2 is SNEGSKA. The cohort was made up of around 720 healthy bone marrow donors. At the time of sampling, all cohort members were nominally healthy, though unrecorded immune exposures were likely present. The donor was CMV seronegative and was included in the group of over 300 seronegative cohort members. A peripheral blood sample was provided by each donor, and peripheral blood mononuclear cells were used for TCR beta sequencing. Genomic DNA was extracted from the blood cell samples with the Qiagen DNeasy Blood Extraction Kit. In the case of this clone: It has no known antigen specificity.

Library preparation was by the immunoSEQ multiplex PCR assay. The multiplex PCR relied on a mix of 60 forward primers for TCR Vbeta segments and 13 reverse primers for TCR Jbeta segments. The CDR3 region of rearranged TCR beta genes was amplified from genomic DNA by a multiplex PCR assay. The Illumina HiSeq System was used to sequence the amplified TCR beta libraries as 87-base-pair reads. As for the authors' bioinformatics: A later analysis counted tens of millions of unique TCR beta chains across the roughly 700 repertoires, and 10 million to 12 million of these chains were shared by at least two donors. Raw reads were error-corrected and collapsed into unique sequences by a nearest-neighbor algorithm in which closely related sequences were merged to remove PCR and sequencing errors. To assign V, D and J gene segments, CDR3 sequences were aligned to IMGT reference sequences. For a sequence to be retained, at least a six-nucleotide match to both a V gene segment and a J gene segment was required. Rearrangements were called productive when the CDR3 lacked stop codons and stayed in frame with V and J; all others were non-productive. CDR3 was defined according to IMGT convention as the region running from the second conserved V-encoded cysteine to the conserved J-encoded phenylalanine. The earlier analysis of 587 of the donors excluded any sequence lacking an unambiguous match to a single V gene segment. An earlier analysis of 500 to 600 of the donors classified V segments as functional when productive rearrangements were above 56.7% and as segregating when the standard deviation between donors was above 5%. To diagnose cytomegalovirus status from the catalog of TCR beta chain sequences, a statistical classification framework was built. V and J gene assignment, in a later analysis, came from comparing TCR nucleotide sequences with IMGT/GENE-DB human TR gene sequences. A later analysis assigned CDR3 sequences and most-parsimonious VDJ recombination scenarios with the TCRdist pipeline. A later analysis defined each TCR beta chain by its CDR3 amino acid sequence plus V-gene family, and excluded reads lacking a unique V-gene family. In a later analysis, 500 to 700 highly shared, low-generation-probability nucleotide sequences were removed to address suspected cross-contamination and a sequencing artifact. In a later analysis, a clonal expansion index was calculated for each public chain from normalized within-repertoire ranks of inferred template counts. In a later analysis, generation probabilities were computed using a VDJ recombination model fitted to out-of-frame rearrangements, and the results were checked against IGoR. In a later analysis, TCR-TCR, TCR-HLA and TCR-CMV co-occurrence was scored with hypergeometric tests, and a repertoire-size bias correction was applied to TCR pairs. False discovery rates were estimated in a later analysis by permuting HLA or CMV assignments 20 times. In a later analysis, co-occurring TCRs were grouped using DBSCAN, and TCRdist sequence similarity was added for clustering within HLA-allele-positive subsets. Co-occurrence clustering excluded repertoires with fewer than 30,000 or more than 120,000 public chains, plus five with anomalous nucleotide sharing. TCRdb limited this immuneACCESS table to in-frame rearrangements with V and J called. A share of clones is missing; checked studies link under half to unresolved V genes, and the rest is unexplained. Clonal size and the V and J genes are those of that table, whereas D and trimming came from the DNA. This sample's clone table shows 90,000 to 130,000 clones. The top ten hold less than 4.5% of the sample.

Sequencing used PBMCs. The V gene is TRBV20-1 and the J gene is TRBJ2-5; matching of 5 bases hints at TRBD2 as the D gene. The TCR comes from a man younger than 45 in good health and CMV-seronegative. CDR3 region: CSVRAAETQYF. The bases read TGCAGTGTAAGAGCGGCAGAGACCCAGTACTTC.